One and the same sample provided the 27 T cell receptor beta chains below, sequenced in a study of vaccination and CD4 T cells after COVID-19. MiXCR, run by TCRdb on the PCR reads, gives a single entry per CDR3 protein. In the table there are about 19,000 distinct CDR3 sequences, around 62% of which are singletons. The sample was CD4+ T cells from blood, taken before SARS-CoV-2 vaccination. The receptors originated from a human donor who had recovered from COVID-19.

The CDR3 region is CASSVAGDVDTQYF. CDR3 nucleotide sequence: TGCGCCAGCAGTGTAGCGGGAGATGTAGATACGCAGTATTTT. The gene calls are TRBV10-1 and TRBJ2-3; 9 positions agree with TRBD2. The ends lost 4 bases at V and 5 bases at J; junction bases unmatched: 4. CDR1 and CDR2 (germline): WNHNN, SYGVQD (reference sequence). This CDR3 comprises 14 residues.

The genes are TRBV20-1 and TRBJ2-7, with 9 bases that match TRBD2. The CDR3 sequence is 15 residues long. Trimming at V came to 5 bases and at J to 5 bases, leaving 13 bases not matched to a gene. Per germline, CDR1 DFQATT and CDR2 SNEGSKA (reference sequence). The CDR3 DNA is TGCAGTGCTGGGGGATTAGCGGGAGCGAGGGACGAGCAGTACTTC. It yields the protein CSAGGLAGARDEQYF.

The CDR3 loop reads CASSYYPHLAKGNTIYF. In DNA form, the CDR3 reads TGTGCCAGCAGTTACTACCCCCATCTGGCGAAGGGAAACACCATATATTTT. This rearrangement joins TRBV6-5 to TRBJ1-3; D uncertain. Between the trimmed V and J ends, which lost 1 base and 4 bases, there was a span of 17 bases. This CDR3 has 17 residues. Germline CDR1 MNHEY, CDR2 SVGAGI.

This chain links TRBV7-6 with TRBJ2-7, with 10 nucleotides matching TRBD1. Germline CDR1 SGHVS, CDR2 FNYEAQ. After removal of 4 bases from V and 9 bases from J, the junction contained 3 bases not matched to a gene. This CDR3 has 12 residues. The CDR3 reads CASSSTGGTQYF. CDR3 coding DNA: TGTGCCAGCAGCTCGACAGGGGGCACGCAGTACTTC. Together with reference TRBV7-6 and TRBJ2-7, the CDR3 gives the full variable domain: GAGVSQSPRYKVTKRGQDVALRCDPISGHVSLYWYRQALGQGPEFLTYFNYEAQQDKSGLPNDRFSAERPEGSISTLTIQRTEQRDSAMYRCASSSTGGTQYFGPGTRLTVT.

This clonotype was seen only a few times. This chain links TRBV20-1 with TRBJ1-2; 7 positions match TRBD1. The V gene end was trimmed by 1 base and the J gene end by 4 bases; junction bases not matched to a gene: 6. Germline CDR1 is DFQATT and CDR2 is SNEGSKA (reference sequence). CDR3 size: 14 residues. DNA of the CDR3: TGCAGTGCTAGAGTGGAGGGGGCCGGCTATGGCTACACCTTC. This codes for CSARVEGAGYGYTF.

The rearrangement links TRBV5-6 to TRBJ1-2, with TRBD1 matching over 9 bases. After removal of 2 bases from V and 4 bases from J, the junction contained 6 bases not matched to a gene. The CDR3 covers 15 residues. Germline values: CDR1 SGHDT, CDR2 YYEEEE. The CDR3 here is CASSFGPGQGYGYTF. CDR3 sequence (DNA): TGTGCCAGCAGCTTTGGTCCGGGACAGGGCTATGGCTACACCTTC.

The V and J genes are TRBV18 and TRBJ2-2; D is possibly TRBD1 (6 bases). Trimming cost V 2 bases and J 6 bases, with 16 bases left between them. The CDR3 loop spans 16 amino acids. Germline V gene data show CDR1 as KGHSH and CDR2 as LQKENI. The CDR3 DNA reads TGTGCCAGCTCACCAGAACAGGGTTCCGGTGCCGGGGAGCTGTTTTTT. This translates into CASSPEQGSGAGELFF.

The gene calls are TRBV6-1 and TRBJ1-5; D gene unclear. The CDR3 has 14 residues. Per the germline V gene, CDR1 is MNHNS and CDR2 is SASEGT. Between the trimmed V and J ends, which lost 5 bases and 5 bases, there was a span of 13 bases. CDR3 nucleotides: TGTGCCAGCAGTCCCCCGCTAAGGGATCAGCCCCAGCATTTT. Translation gives CASSPPLRDQPQHF.

V is TRBV6-1 and J is TRBJ1-5; D gene unclear. This CDR3 spans 16 amino acids. CDR1 and CDR2 (germline): MNHNS, SASEGT. V lost 7 bases, J lost 4 bases, and 20 bases lay in between. CDR3 sequence (DNA): TGTGCCAGCATGGAGTGGACGGGAGGCGTTAATCAGCCCCAGCATTTT. It encodes CASMEWTGGVNQPQHF.

The V gene is TRBV2, the J gene TRBJ1-5, with D unclear. Germline CDR1 and CDR2: SNHLY and FYNNEI. Trimming took off 7 bases at V and 1 base at J, with 11 bases between the two ends. This CDR3 contains 14 residues. CDR3 nucleotide sequence: TGTGCCAGCACAAGGGAACAGAGCAATCAGCCCCAGCATTTT. This translates into CASTREQSNQPQHF.

The rearrangement uses TRBV30 and TRBJ1-6; maybe TRBD1 (6 bases). Trimming left V 1 base short and J 11 bases short, with 18 bases between. Germline CDR1 reads GTSNPN; CDR2 reads SVGIG (reference sequence). The CDR3 sequence is 15 residues long. The CDR3 sequence: CAWSAAGGGRTPLHF. In DNA form, the CDR3 reads TGTGCCTGGAGTGCTGCGGGGGGGGGGCGGACACCCCTCCACTTT.

This clonotype was counted a few times. The chain has TRBV20-1 and TRBJ2-7; no clear D gene. The CDR3 totals 14 residues. Germline V gene sequence: CDR1 DFQATT, CDR2 SNEGSKA (reference sequence). The V and J ends lost 7 bases and 7 bases respectively, with 23 bases between them. The DNA for the CDR3 is TGCAGTGGGGTCCCTTCCAGCCACTTGGAAGAGCAGTACTTC. It encodes CSGVPSSHLEEQYF.

This clonotype was detected only once. This chain uses TRBV7-9 with TRBJ2-2; no clear D gene. CDR1 and CDR2 from the germline V gene are SEHNR and FQNEAQ (reference sequence). Trimming cost V 5 bases and J 3 bases, with 10 bases left between them. There are 14 residues in the CDR3. The CDR3 nucleotides are TGTGCCAGCAGCCCGCTATTGGACACCGGGGAGCTGTTTTTT. Protein sequence: CASSPLLDTGELFF.

The chain combines TRBV12-3 or TRBV12-4 with TRBJ1-3; D gene ambiguous. Deletions cut 6 bases from V and 0 bases from J, with 9 bases between. The CDR3 is 14 amino acids. CDR3 sequence reads: CASRPPNSGNTIYF. In DNA, the CDR3 is TGTGCCAGCAGACCGCCTAACTCTGGAAACACCATATATTTT.

V and J are TRBV2 and TRBJ1-1, with 7 positions matching TRBD1. Germline CDR1 is SNHLY and CDR2 is FYNNEI. This CDR3 has 16 residues. Trimming at V came to 1 base and at J to 2 bases, leaving 7 bases not matched to a gene. CDR3 loop: CASSEGDRVGNTEAFF. The CDR3 DNA follows: TGTGCCAGCAGTGAAGGCGACAGGGTGGGAAACACTGAAGCTTTCTTT.

The chain is built from TRBV24-1 and TRBJ2-3; the D gene is possibly TRBD2 (7 bases). The CDR3 length is 17 residues. Germline V gives CDR1 KGHDR, CDR2 SFDVKD. V dropped 3 bases and J dropped 0 bases, with 15 bases sitting between them. The CDR3 DNA is TGTGCCACCAGTGATCCCCGGCGGGGGCCAAGCACAGATACGCAGTATTTT. Protein product: CATSDPRRGPSTDTQYF.

This clonotype was picked up a small number of times. This chain links TRBV19 with TRBJ1-5; the D is unclear. The CDR3 extends over 12 amino acids. Trimming left V 3 bases short and J 6 bases short, with 6 bases between. Germline V gene sequence: CDR1 LNHDA, CDR2 SQIVND (reference sequence). The chain's CDR3 is CASSIQVQPQHF. The CDR3 bases are TGTGCCAGTAGTATCCAGGTTCAGCCCCAGCATTTT.

This clonotype showed up just once. The rearrangement joins TRBV28 to TRBJ1-1, with 7 bases fitting TRBD1. V gave up 2 bases and J gave up 2 bases; unmatched junction bases: 5. CDR1 and CDR2 (germline): MDHEN, SYDVKM. This CDR3 contains 15 residues. The CDR3 sequence is CASSLRDRDNTEAFF. The CDR3 DNA sequence: TGTGCCAGCAGTTTACGCGACAGGGATAACACTGAAGCTTTCTTT.

The chain is built from TRBV7-6 and TRBJ2-7; no clear D gene. Germline CDR1 SGHVS, CDR2 FNYEAQ. The CDR3 length is 15 residues. V lost 4 bases and J lost 2, with 15 bases in between. The CDR3 region is CASSSTPQRTYEQYF. The CDR3 DNA is TGTGCCAGCAGCTCTACCCCCCAAAGGACCTACGAGCAGTACTTC.

The CDR3: CASSLGGGAETQYF. The CDR3 DNA reads as TGTGCCAGCAGCTTGGGAGGGGGCGCAGAGACCCAGTACTTC. The rearrangement uses TRBV5-5 and TRBJ2-5; 7 bases map to TRBD1. V dropped 0 bases and J dropped 4; count of bases not matched to a gene: 3. The CDR3 is 14 residues long. CDR1 and CDR2 (germline): SGHKS, YYEKEE (reference sequence). Complete variable domain (other parts from reference TRBV5-5 and TRBJ2-5): DAGVTQSPTHLIKTRGQQVTLRCSPISGHKSVSWYQQVLGQGPQFIFQYYEKEERGRGNFPDRFSARQFPNYSSELNVNALLLGDSALYLCASSLGGGAETQYFGPGTRLLVL.

The sample holds a few counts of this clonotype. The chain couples TRBV6-2 or TRBV6-3 to TRBJ1-5, with D uncertain. CDR1 MNHEY and CDR2 SVGEGT come from the germline V gene. Deletions cut 1 base from V and 5 bases from J, with 12 bases between. The CDR3 loop spans 15 amino acids. CDR3 DNA sequence: TGTGCCAGCAGTTACTACAAGGCCCAGCATCAGCCCCAGCATTTT. Translated, it gives CASSYYKAQHQPQHF.

This chain uses TRBV7-8 with TRBJ2-3, with TRBD2 matching over 12 bases. The CDR3 contains 16 residues. Germline-derived CDR1 and CDR2 are SGHVS and FQNEAQ. V lost 5 bases, J lost 8 bases, and 11 bases stayed unmatched. The CDR3 protein is CASSRLAGGPMGTQYF. The CDR3 DNA reads as TGTGCCAGCAGCAGGCTAGCGGGAGGGCCTATGGGTACGCAGTATTTT.

The genes are TRBV7-8 and TRBJ1-6; 7 bases align to TRBD1. CDR1 is SGHVS and CDR2 is FQNEAQ in the germline V gene. V gave up 8 bases and J gave up 14 bases; unmatched junction bases: 21. This CDR3 comprises 16 residues. The CDR3 sequence is CASSTGGRQGKRSLHF. In nucleotides, the CDR3 is TGTGCCAGCTCCACGGGGGGGAGACAGGGAAAAAGGTCCCTCCACTTT.

The rearrangement links TRBV28 to TRBJ2-3; 12 bases fit TRBD2. CDR1 is MDHEN and CDR2 is SYDVKM in the germline V gene. This CDR3 has 17 residues. With V trimmed by 6 bases and J by 2 bases, 9 bases remained unmatched. CDR3 DNA: TGTGCCAGCAGACCATATAGACTAGCGGGGGTCACAGATACGCAGTATTTT. Encoded protein: CASRPYRLAGVTDTQYF. Together with reference TRBV28 and TRBJ2-3, the CDR3 gives the full variable domain: DVKVTQSSRYLVKRTGEKVFLECVQDMDHENMFWYRQDPGLGLRLIYFSYDVKMKEKGDIPEGYSVSREKKERFSLILESASTNQTSMYLCASRPYRLAGVTDTQYFGPGTRLTVL.

The chain links TRBV20-1 to TRBJ1-2, with a possible D match to TRBD1 (5 bases). The CDR3 contains 14 residues. The germline V gene has CDR1 DFQATT and CDR2 SNEGSKA (reference sequence). V lost 5 bases and J lost 5, with 18 bases in between. CDR3 region: CSAVTNIGTYGYTF. In DNA, the CDR3 is TGCAGTGCTGTGACAAATATCGGGACTTATGGCTACACCTTC.

V gene TRBV2 combines with J gene TRBJ2-7, with unresolved D. Trimming took 4 bases from V and 2 from J, leaving 9 bases between them. The CDR3 totals 13 residues. The V gene's germline CDR1 is SNHLY and CDR2 FYNNEI. CDR3 in DNA: TGTGCCAGCAGTGGTCTGGAACCCTACGAGCAGTACTTC. Residues: CASSGLEPYEQYF.

J is TRBJ1-5 and V is TRBV20-1; D is undetermined. CDR1 and CDR2 (germline): DFQATT, SNEGSKA (reference sequence). The CDR3 consists of 13 residues. V was clipped by 2 bases and J by 0 bases, with 5 bases between them. CDR3 in DNA: TGCAGTGCTAGACAGGATAGCAATCAGCCCCAGCATTTT. It codes for CSARQDSNQPQHF.